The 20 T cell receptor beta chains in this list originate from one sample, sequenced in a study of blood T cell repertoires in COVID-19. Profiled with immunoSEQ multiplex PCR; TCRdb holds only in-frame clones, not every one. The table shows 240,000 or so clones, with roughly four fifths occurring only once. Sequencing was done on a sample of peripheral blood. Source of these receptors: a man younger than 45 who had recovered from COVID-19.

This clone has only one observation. The CDR3 loop reads CASGFYGGAGNQPQHF. For the CDR3, the DNA is TGTGCTAGTGGTTTTTATGGGGGCGCGGGCAATCAGCCCCAGCATTTT. The chain employs TRBV12-5 and TRBJ1-5, with D maybe TRBD1 (6 bases). The CDR3 loop spans 16 amino acids. V was cut by 3 bases and J by 2 bases, with 14 bases left in between. Germline CDR1 is LGHNT and CDR2 is FRNRAP.

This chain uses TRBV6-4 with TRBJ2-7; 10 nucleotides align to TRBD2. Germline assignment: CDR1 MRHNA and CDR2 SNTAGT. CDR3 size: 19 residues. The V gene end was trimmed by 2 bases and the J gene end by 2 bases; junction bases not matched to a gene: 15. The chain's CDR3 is CASSDTVHLLAGATYEQYV. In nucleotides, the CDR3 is TGTGCCAGCAGTGACACAGTTCACCTTCTAGCGGGGGCCACCTACGAGCAGTACGTC.

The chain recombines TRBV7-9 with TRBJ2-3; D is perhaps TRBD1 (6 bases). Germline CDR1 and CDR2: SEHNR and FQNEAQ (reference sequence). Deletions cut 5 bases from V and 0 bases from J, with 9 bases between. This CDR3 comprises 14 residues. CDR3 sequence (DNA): TGTGCCAGCAGCACTGGACAGAGCACAGATACGCAGTATTTT. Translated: CASSTGQSTDTQYF.

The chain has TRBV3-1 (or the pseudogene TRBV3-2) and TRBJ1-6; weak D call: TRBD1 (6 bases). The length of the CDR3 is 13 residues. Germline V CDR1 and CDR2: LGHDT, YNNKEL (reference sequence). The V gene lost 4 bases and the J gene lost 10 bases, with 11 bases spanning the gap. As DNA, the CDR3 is TGTGCCAGCAGCCCCTACAGGGACTCACCCCTCCACTTT. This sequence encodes CASSPYRDSPLHF.

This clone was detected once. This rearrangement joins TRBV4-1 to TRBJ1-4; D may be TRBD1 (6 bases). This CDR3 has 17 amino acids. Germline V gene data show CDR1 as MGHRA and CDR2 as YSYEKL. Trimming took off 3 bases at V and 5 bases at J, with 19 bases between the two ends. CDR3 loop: CASSQAPFDRKNEKLFF. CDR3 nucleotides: TGCGCCAGCAGCCAGGCGCCGTTCGACAGGAAAAATGAAAAACTGTTTTTT.

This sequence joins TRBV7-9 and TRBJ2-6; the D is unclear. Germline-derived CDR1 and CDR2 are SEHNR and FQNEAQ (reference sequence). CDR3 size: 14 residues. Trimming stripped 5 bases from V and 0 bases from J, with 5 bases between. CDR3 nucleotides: TGTGCCAGCAGCGGGCGCTCTGGGGCCAACGTCCTGACTTTC. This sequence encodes CASSGRSGANVLTF. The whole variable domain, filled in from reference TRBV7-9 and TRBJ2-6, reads DTGVSQNPRHKITKRGQNVTFRCDPISEHNRLYWYRQTLGQGPEFLTYFQNEAQLEKSRLLSDRFSAERPKGSFSTLEIQRTEQGDSAMYLCASSGRSGANVLTFGAGSRLTVL.

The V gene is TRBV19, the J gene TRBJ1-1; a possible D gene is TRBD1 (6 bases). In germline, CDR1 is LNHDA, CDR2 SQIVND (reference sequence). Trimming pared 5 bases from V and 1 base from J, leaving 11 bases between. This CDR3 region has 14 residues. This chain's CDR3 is CASSPNRENTEAFF. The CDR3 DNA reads TGTGCCAGTAGTCCTAACAGGGAGAACACTGAAGCTTTCTTT.

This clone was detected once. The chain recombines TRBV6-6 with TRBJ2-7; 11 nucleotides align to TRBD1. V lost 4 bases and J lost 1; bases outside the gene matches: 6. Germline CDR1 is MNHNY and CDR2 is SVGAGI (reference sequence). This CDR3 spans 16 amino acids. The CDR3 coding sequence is TGTGCCAGCAGTTCCGCCGGACAGGGGGCGTCCTACGAGCAGTACTTC. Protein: CASSSAGQGASYEQYF.

The chain's CDR3 is CASSKKRTDPGADTQYF. The CDR3 DNA reads TGTGCCAGCAGCAAAAAAAGGACGGACCCCGGGGCAGATACGCAGTATTTT. The rearrangement joins TRBV21-1 to TRBJ2-3; the DNA was not compared with TRBD2, the D call given in the table. TRBV21-1 is annotated as a pseudogene. CDR3 length: 17 residues.

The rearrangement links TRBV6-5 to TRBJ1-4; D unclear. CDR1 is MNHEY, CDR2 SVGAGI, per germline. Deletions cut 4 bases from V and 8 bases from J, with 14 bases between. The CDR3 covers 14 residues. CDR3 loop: CASSSGNRNEKLFF. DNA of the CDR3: TGTGCCAGCAGTTCCGGGAACCGGAACGAAAAACTGTTTTTT.

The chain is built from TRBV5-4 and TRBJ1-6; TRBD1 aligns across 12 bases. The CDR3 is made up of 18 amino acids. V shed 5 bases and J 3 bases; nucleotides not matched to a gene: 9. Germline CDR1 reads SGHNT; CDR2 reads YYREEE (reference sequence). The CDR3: CASRMIGTGGVYNSPLHF. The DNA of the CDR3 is TGTGCCAGCAGGATGATCGGGACAGGGGGCGTCTATAATTCACCCCTCCACTTT.

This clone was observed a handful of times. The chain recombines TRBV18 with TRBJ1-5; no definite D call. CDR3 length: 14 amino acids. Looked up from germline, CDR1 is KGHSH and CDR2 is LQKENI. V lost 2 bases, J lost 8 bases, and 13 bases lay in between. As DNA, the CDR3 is TGTGCCAGCTCACCATCCGACGGGATTGAGCCCCAGCATTTT. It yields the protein CASSPSDGIEPQHF.

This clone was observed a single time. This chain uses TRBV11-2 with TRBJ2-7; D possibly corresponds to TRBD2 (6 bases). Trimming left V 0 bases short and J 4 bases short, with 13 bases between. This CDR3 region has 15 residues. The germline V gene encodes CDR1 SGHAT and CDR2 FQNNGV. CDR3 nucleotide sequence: TGTGCCAGCAGCTTAGAGGGGGGATCCTCGTACGAGCAGTACTTC. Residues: CASSLEGGSSYEQYF.

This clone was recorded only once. The CDR3 spells CASRGTGPLGYTF. The CDR3 nucleotides read TGTGCCAGCAGAGGGACAGGCCCCTTAGGCTACACCTTC. V is TRBV6-6 and J is TRBJ1-2; 8 bases map to TRBD1. V was pared by 6 bases and J by 8 bases, with 8 bases of the junction left unmatched. The CDR3 contains 13 residues. Germline V CDR1 and CDR2: MNHNY, SVGAGI (reference sequence).

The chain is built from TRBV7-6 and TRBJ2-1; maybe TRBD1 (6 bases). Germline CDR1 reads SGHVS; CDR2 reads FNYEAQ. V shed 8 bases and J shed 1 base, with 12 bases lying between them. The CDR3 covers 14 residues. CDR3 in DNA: TGTGCCAGCGGAAGGACAGAATCCTACAATGAGCAGTTCTTC. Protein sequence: CASGRTESYNEQFF.

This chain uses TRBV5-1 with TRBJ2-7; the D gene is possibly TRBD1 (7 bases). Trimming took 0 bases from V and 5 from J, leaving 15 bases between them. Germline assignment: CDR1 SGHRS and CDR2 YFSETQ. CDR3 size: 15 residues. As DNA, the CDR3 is TGCGCCAGCAGCTTGGACGGCAGGGGGGAGGACGAGCAGTACTTC. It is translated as CASSLDGRGEDEQYF.

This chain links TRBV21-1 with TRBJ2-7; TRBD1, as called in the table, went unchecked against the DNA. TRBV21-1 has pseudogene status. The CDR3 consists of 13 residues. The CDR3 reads CASHGTVSYEQYF. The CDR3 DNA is TGTGCCAGCCACGGGACAGTCTCCTACGAGCAGTACTTC.

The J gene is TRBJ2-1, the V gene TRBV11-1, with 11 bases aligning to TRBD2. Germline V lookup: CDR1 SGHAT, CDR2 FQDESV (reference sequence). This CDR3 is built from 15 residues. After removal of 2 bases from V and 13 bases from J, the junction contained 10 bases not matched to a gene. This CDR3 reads CASSLTTSGVPKQFF. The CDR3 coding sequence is TGTGCCAGCAGCTTAACGACTAGCGGGGTTCCCAAACAGTTCTTC.

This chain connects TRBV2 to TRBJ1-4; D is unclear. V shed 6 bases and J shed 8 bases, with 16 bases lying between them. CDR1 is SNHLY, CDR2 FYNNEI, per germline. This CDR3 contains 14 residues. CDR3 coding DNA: TGTGCCAGCAGCCCCCCAGGAATAGAGGAAAAACTGTTTTTT. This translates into CASSPPGIEEKLFF.

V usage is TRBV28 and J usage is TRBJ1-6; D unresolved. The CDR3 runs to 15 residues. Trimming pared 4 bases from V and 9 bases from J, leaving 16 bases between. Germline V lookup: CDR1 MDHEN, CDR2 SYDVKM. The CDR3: CASSSAAGEASPLHF. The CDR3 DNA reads TGTGCCAGCAGTTCCGCAGCCGGGGAAGCTTCACCCCTCCACTTT.